This T cell receptor (beta chain) originates from a study of chemoradiotherapy in HPV16-positive cancers. Overall study: Functional T-cell assays on a couple of HPV16-positive patients' cells defined candidate HPV-specific clones and common TCR motifs. General study findings and limits: Candidate HPV-specific clones and E7-related TCR motifs grew in tumor during treatment. HPV-specific T cells were functionally defined from only a couple of HPV16-positive patients.

Details on this clone: Its antigen remains unknown.

Over chemoradiotherapy, repertoires were sampled more than once. Sequencing used immunoSEQ multiplex PCR; TCRdb keeps in-frame clones, though not all of them. Of about 21,000 clones in the sample, approximately 84% are singletons; the top ten hold less than 5%. Germline CDR1 and CDR2: MGHRA and YSYEKL. This CDR3 has 17 residues. The V end was cut by 1 base, the J end by 7 bases, with 19 bases between. The sample in question was blood, obtained from a patient who underwent chemoradiotherapy. This chain joins TRBV4-1 and TRBJ1-4; D is possibly TRBD1 (6 bases). This receptor was taken from a human donor with HPV-associated anogenital cancer. CDR3 nucleotide sequence: TGCGCCAGCAGCCAAGGAACCCTACAGGGCACCGGTGAAAAACTGTTTTTT. This translates into CASSQGTLQGTGEKLFF.